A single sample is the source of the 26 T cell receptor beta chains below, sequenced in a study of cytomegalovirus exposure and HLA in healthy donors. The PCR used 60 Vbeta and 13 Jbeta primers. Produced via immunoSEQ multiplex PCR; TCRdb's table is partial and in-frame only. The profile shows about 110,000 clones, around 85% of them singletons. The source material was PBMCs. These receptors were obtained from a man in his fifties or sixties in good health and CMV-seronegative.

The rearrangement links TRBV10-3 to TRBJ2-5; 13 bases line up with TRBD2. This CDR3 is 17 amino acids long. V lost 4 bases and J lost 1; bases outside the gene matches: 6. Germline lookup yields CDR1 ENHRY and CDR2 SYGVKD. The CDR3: CAISGSRLAGGQETQYF. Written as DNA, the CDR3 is TGTGCCATCAGTGGTTCCAGACTAGCGGGGGGCCAAGAGACCCAGTACTTC.

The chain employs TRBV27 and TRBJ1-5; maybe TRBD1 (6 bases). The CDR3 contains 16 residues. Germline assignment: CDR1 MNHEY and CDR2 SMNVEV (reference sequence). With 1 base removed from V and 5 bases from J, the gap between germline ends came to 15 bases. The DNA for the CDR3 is TGTGCCAGCAGTTTATACAGGGCCGATCGGGATCAGCCCCAGCATTTT. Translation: CASSLYRADRDQPQHF.

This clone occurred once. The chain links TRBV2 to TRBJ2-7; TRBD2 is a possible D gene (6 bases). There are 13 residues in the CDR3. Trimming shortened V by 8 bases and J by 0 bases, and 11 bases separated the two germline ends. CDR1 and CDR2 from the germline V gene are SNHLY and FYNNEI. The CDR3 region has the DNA TGTGCCAGCTCGCGGGGCTTCTCCTACGAGCAGTACGTC. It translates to CASSRGFSYEQYV.

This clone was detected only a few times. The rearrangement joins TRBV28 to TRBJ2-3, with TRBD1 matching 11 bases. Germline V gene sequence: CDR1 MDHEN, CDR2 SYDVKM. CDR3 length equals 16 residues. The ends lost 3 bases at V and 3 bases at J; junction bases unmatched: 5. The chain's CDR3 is CASSLVGQGVTDTQYF. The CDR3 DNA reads TGTGCCAGCAGTTTGGTGGGACAGGGGGTAACAGATACGCAGTATTTT.

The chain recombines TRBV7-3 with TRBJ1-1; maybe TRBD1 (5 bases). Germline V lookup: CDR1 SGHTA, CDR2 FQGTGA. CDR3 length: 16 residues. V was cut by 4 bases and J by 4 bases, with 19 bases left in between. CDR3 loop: CASSSQVLGGSTEAFF. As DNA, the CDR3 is TGTGCCAGCAGCTCCCAGGTCCTCGGGGGAAGCACTGAAGCTTTCTTT.

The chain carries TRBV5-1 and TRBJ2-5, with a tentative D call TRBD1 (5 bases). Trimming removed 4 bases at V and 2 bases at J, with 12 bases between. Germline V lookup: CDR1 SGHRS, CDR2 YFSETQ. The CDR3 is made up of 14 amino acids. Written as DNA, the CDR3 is TGCGCCAGCAGCATCAGACAGCTACAAGAGACCCAGTACTTC. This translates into CASSIRQLQETQYF.

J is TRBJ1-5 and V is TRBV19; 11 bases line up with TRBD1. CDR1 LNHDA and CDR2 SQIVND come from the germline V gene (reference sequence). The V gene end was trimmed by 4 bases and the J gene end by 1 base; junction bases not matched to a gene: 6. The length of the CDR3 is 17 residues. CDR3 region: CASSTGTGGESNQPQHF. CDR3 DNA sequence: TGTGCCAGTAGTACCGGGACAGGGGGAGAAAGCAATCAGCCCCAGCATTTT.

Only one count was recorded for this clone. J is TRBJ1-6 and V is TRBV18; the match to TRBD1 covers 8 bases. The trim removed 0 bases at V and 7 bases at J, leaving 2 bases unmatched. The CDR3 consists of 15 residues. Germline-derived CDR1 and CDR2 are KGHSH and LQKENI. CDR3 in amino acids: CASSPPTGVNSPLHF. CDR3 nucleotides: TGTGCCAGCTCACCACCGACAGGGGTAAATTCACCCCTCCACTTT.

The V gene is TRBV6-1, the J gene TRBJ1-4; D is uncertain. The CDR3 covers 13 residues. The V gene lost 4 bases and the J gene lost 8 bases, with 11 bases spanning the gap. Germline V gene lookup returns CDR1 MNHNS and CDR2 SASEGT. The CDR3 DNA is TGTGCCAGCAGTGTGCGGGCCGAGGAAAAACTGTTTTTT. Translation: CASSVRAEEKLFF.

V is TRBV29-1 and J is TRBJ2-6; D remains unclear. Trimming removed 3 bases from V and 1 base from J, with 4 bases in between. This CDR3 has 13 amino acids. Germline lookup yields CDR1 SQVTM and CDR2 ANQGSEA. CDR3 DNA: TGCAGCGTTGAGAGATCTGGGGCCAACGTCCTGACTTTC. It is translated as CSVERSGANVLTF.

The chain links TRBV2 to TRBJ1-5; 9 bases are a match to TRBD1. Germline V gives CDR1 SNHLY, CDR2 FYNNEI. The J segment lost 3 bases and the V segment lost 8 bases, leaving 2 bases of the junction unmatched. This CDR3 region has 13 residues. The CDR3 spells CASGQGINQPQHF. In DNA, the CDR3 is TGTGCCAGCGGACAGGGGATCAATCAGCCCCAGCATTTT.

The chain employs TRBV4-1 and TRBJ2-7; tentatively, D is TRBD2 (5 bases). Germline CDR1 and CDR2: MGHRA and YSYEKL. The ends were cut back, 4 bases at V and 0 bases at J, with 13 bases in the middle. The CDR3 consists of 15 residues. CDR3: CASSRGPGGSYEQYV. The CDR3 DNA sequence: TGCGCCAGCAGCCGCGGGCCAGGAGGCTCCTACGAGCAGTACGTC.

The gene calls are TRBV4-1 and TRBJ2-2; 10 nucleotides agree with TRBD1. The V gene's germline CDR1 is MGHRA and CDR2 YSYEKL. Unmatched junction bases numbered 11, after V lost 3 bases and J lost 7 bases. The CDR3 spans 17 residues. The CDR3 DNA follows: TGCGCCAGCAGCCATGCACCCGGGACAGGGGTTATCGGGGAGCTGTTTTTT. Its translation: CASSHAPGTGVIGELFF.

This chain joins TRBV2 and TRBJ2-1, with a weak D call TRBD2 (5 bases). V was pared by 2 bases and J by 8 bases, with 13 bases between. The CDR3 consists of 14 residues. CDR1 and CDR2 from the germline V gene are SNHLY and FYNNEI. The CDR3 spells CASSEFRGGDEQFF. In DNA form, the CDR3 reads TGTGCCAGCAGTGAATTCCGGGGTGGCGATGAGCAGTTCTTC. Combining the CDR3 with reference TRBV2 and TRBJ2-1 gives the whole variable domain EPEVTQTPSHQVTQMGQEVILRCVPISNHLYFYWYRQILGQKVEFLVSFYNNEISEKSEIFDDQFSVERPDGSNFTLKIRSTKLEDSAMYFCASSEFRGGDEQFFGPGTRLTVL.

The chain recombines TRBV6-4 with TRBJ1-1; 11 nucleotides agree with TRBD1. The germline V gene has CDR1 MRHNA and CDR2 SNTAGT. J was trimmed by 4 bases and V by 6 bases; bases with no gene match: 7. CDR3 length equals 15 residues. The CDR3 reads CASRSSGTGGTEAFF. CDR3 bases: TGTGCCAGCAGAAGCTCCGGGACAGGGGGCACTGAAGCTTTCTTT.

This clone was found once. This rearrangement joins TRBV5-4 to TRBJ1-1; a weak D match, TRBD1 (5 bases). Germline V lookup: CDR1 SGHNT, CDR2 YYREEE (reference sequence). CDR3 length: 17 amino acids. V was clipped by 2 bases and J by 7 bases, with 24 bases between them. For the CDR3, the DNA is TGTGCCAGCAGCTTCGGGTTTGCAGGGTTAGCCCCCAGTGAAGCTTTCTTT. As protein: CASSFGFAGLAPSEAFF.

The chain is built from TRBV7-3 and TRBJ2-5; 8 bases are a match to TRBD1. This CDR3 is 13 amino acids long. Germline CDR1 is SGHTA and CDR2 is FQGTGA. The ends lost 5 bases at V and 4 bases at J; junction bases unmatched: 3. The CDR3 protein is CASSRDRGETQYF. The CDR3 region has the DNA TGTGCCAGCAGCCGCGACAGGGGAGAGACCCAGTACTTC.

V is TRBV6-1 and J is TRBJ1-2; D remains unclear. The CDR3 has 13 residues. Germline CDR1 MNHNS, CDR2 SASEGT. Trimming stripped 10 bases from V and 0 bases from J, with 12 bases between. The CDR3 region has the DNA TGTGCCACTCGACGGCTAGCTAACTATGGCTACACCTTC. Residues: CATRRLANYGYTF.

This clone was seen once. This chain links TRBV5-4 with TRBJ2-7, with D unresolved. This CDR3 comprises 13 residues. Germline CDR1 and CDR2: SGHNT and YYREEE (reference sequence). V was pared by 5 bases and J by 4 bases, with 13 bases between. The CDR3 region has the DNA TGTGCCAGCAGTCTTGGCTCAGGATACGAGCAGTACTTC. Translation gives CASSLGSGYEQYF.

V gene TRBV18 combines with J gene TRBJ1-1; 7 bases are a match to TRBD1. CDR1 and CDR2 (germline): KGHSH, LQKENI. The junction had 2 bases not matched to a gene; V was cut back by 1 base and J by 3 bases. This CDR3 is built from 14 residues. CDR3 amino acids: CASSPQGADTEAFF. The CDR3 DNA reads TGTGCCAGCTCACCACAGGGGGCGGACACTGAAGCTTTCTTT.

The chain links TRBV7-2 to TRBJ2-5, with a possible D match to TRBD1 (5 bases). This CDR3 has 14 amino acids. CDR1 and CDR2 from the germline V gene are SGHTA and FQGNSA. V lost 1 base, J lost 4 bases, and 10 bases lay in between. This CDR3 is CASSLGVGAETQYF. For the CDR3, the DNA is TGTGCCAGCAGCTTAGGAGTTGGGGCAGAGACCCAGTACTTC.

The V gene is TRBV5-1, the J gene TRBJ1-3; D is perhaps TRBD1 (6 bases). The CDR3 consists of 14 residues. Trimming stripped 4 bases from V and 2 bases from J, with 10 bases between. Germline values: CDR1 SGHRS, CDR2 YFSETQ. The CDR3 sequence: CASSQDSTGNTIYF. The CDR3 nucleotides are TGCGCCAGCAGCCAGGACAGTACTGGAAACACCATATATTTT.

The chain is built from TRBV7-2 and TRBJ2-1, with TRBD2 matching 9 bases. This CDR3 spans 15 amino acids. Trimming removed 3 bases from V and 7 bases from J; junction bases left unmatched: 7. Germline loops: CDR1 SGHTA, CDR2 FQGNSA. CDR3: CASSFRRGGLNEQFF. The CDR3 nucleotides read TGTGCCAGCAGCTTTCGGCGGGGGGGCCTAAATGAGCAGTTCTTC.

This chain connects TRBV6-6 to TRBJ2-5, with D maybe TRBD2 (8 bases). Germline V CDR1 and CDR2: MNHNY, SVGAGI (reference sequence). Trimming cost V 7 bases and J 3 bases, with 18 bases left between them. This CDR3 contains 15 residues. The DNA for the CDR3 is TGTGCCAGCACCCCAGGGGGAGCGGGGGAAGAGACCCAGTACTTC. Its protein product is CASTPGGAGEETQYF.

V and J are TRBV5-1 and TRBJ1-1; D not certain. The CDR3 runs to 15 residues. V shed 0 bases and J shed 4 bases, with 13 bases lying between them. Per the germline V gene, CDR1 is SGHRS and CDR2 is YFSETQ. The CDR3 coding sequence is TGCGCCAGCAGCTTGGAAGGAGGGTTTCTCACTGAAGCTTTCTTT. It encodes CASSLEGGFLTEAFF.

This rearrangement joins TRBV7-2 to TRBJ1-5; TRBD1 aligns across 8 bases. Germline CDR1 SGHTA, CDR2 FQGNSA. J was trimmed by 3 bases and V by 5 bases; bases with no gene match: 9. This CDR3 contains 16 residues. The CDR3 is CASSLTGTGPNQPQHF. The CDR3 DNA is TGTGCCAGCAGCCTCACGGGGACAGGACCCAATCAGCCCCAGCATTTT.